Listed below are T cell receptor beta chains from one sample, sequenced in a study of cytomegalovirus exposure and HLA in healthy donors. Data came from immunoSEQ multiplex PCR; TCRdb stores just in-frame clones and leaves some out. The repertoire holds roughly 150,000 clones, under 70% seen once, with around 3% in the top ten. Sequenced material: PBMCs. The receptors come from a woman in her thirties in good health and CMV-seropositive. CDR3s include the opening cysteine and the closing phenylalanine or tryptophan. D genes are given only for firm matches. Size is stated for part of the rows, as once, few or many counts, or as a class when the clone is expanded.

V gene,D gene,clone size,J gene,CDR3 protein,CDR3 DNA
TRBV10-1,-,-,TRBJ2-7,CASSDIQGATYEQYF,TGCGCCAGCAGTGATATCCAGGGCGCTACCTACGAGCAGTACTTC
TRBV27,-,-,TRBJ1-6,CASSLGTSSYNSPLHF,TGTGCCAGCAGTTTAGGCACCAGCTCCTATAATTCACCCCTCCACTTT
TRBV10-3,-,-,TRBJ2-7,CAIRGNQAVSYEQYF,TGTGCCATCAGGGGAAATCAAGCGGTCTCCTACGAGCAGTACTTC
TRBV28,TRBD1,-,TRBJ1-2,CASSRRGADRGRYGYTF,TGTGCCAGCTCCCGGCGGGGGGCGGACAGGGGGCGATATGGCTACACCTTC
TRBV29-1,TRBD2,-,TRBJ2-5,CSVETTTSRQTQYF,TGCAGCGTTGAAACTACGACTAGCCGACAGACCCAGTACTTC
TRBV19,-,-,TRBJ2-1,CASSIVAGIGYNEQFF,TGTGCCAGTAGTATAGTGGCCGGGATTGGATACAATGAGCAGTTCTTC
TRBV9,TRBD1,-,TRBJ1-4,CASSPNRGTNEKLFF,TGTGCCAGCAGCCCCAACAGGGGGACTAATGAAAAACTGTTTTTT
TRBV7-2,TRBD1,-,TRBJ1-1,CASSASTGGYTEAFF,TGTGCCAGCAGCGCCTCGACAGGGGGCTACACTGAAGCTTTCTTT
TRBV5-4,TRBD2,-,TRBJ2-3,CASSTGTSGGSTDTQYF,TGTGCCAGCAGCACGGGAACTAGCGGGGGGAGCACAGATACGCAGTATTTT
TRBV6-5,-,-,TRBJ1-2,CASTRFVEENYGYTF,TGTGCCAGCACCAGATTTGTGGAGGAAAACTATGGCTACACCTTC
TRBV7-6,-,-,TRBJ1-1,CASSLGASTEAFF,TGTGCCAGCAGCTTAGGAGCGAGCACTGAAGCTTTCTTT
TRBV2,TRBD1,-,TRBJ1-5,CASVQGRNQPQHF,TGTGCCAGCGTACAGGGGCGCAACCAGCCCCAGCATTTT
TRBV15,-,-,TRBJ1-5,CATSGGPRGTQPQHF,TGTGCCACCAGCGGCGGGCCCAGGGGTACACAGCCCCAGCATTTT
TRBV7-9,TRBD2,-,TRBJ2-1,CASSRSSGGGGEQFF,TGTGCCAGCAGCCGCTCCAGCGGGGGGGGCGGTGAGCAGTTCTTC
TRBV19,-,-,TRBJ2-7,CASSRGLFYEQYF,TGTGCCAGTAGTAGGGGACTCTTCTACGAGCAGTACTTC
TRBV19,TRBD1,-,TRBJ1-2,CASTKGQEGRGYTF,TGTGCCAGTACTAAGGGACAGGAGGGTAGGGGCTACACCTTC
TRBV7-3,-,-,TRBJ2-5,CASSLLGQASQETQYF,TGTGCCAGCAGCTTACTCGGTCAGGCCTCCCAAGAGACCCAGTACTTC
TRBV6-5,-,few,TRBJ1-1,CASSYYRGLAFF,TGTGCCAGCAGTTACTACCGGGGTTTGGCTTTCTTT
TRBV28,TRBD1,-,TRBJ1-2,CASSSRPITGGGGGYTF,TGTGCCAGCAGTTCCCGACCGATAACAGGGGGTGGGGGTGGCTACACCTTC
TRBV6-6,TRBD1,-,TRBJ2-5,CASSYTGGVGTQYF,TGTGCCAGCAGTTACACAGGGGGAGTTGGGACCCAGTACTTC
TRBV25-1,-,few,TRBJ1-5,CASSESGREGQPQHF,TGTGCCAGCAGTGAATCGGGCAGGGAAGGTCAGCCCCAGCATTTT
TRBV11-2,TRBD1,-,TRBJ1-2,CASSPRTGYYGYTF,TGTGCCAGCAGCCCCCGGACAGGGTACTATGGCTACACCTTC
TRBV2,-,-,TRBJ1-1,CASSIQGNTEAFF,TGTGCCAGCAGTATCCAGGGGAACACTGAAGCTTTCTTT
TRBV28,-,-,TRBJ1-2,CASSPLGARGYGYTF,TGTGCCAGCAGTCCCCTGGGGGCGCGAGGCTATGGCTACACCTTC
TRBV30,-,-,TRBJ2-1,CAWTRSSYNEQFF,TGTGCCTGGACACGGAGCTCCTACAATGAGCAGTTCTTC
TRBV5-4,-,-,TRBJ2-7,CASSLSTGYEQYF,TGTGCCAGCAGCTTATCCACAGGGTACGAGCAGTACTTC
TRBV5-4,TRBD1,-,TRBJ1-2,CASSPGQGAFYGYTF,TGTGCCAGCAGCCCAGGACAGGGGGCGTTTTACGGCTACACCTTC
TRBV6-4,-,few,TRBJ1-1,CASSDSTAPRSEAFF,TGTGCCAGCAGTGACTCGACAGCCCCCCGGTCCGAGGCTTTCTTT
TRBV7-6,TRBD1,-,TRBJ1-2,CASSLPGQGLLSYGYTF,TGTGCCAGCAGCTTGCCGGGACAGGGGCTTTTAAGCTATGGCTACACCTTC
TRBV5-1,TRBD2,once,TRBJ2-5,CASSLGSSGAFQETQYF,TGCGCCAGCAGCTTGGGATCTAGCGGGGCTTTCCAAGAGACCCAGTACTTC
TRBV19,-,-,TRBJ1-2,CASSTDSHPNYGYTF,TGTGCCAGTAGTACCGACAGCCATCCTAACTATGGCTACACCTTC
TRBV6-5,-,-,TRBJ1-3,CASRSTGNTIYF,TGTGCCAGCAGGTCAACAGGCAACACCATATATTTT
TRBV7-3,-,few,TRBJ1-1,CASSVYLNTEAFF,TGTGCCAGCAGCGTGTACTTGAACACTGAAGCTTTCTTT
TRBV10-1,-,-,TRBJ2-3,CASSESPSDTQYF,TGCGCCAGCAGTGAGTCCCCGTCAGATACGCAGTATTTT
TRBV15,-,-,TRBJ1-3,CATSRAGISGNTIYF,TGTGCCACCAGCAGAGCAGGGATCTCTGGAAACACCATATATTTT
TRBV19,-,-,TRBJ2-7,CASTPRGSINEQYF,TGTGCCAGTACCCCCCGGGGAAGCATCAACGAGCAGTACTTC
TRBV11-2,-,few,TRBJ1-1,CASSLDLQAGTEAFF,TGTGCCAGCAGCTTAGATTTACAGGCTGGCACTGAGGCTTTCTTT
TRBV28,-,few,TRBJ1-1,CASSITALNTEAFF,TGTGCCAGCAGTATTACAGCACTTAACACTGAAGCTTTCTTT
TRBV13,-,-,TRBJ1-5,CASGLLGNQPQHF,TGTGCCAGCGGGCTCCTGGGCAATCAGCCCCAGCATTTT
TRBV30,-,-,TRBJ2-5,CAWSNEVEQYF,TGTGCCTGGAGTAATGAGGTAGAGCAGTACTTC
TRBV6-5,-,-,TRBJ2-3,CASSRSSTDTQYF,TGTGCCAGCTCTAGATCTAGCACAGATACGCAGTATTTT
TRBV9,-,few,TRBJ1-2,CASTGDRGSHYGYTF,TGTGCCAGCACCGGGGATAGAGGCAGCCACTATGGCTACACCTTC
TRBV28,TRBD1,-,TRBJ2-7,CASSRDRPENEQYF,TGTGCCAGCAGCCGGGACAGGCCGGAGAACGAGCAGTACTTC
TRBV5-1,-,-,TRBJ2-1,CASSLVVGRGYNEQFF,TGCGCCAGCAGCTTGGTTGTCGGGAGAGGCTACAATGAGCAGTTCTTC
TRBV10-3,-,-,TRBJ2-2,CAISAGLQSWELFF,TGTGCCATCAGTGCGGGACTCCAGAGCTGGGAGCTGTTTTTT
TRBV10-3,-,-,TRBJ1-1,CAISGRGGNTEAFF,TGTGCCATCAGCGGGCGGGGGGGAAACACTGAAGCTTTCTTT
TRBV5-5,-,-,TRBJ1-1,CASSLGGVLRVGTEAFF,TGTGCCAGCAGCTTGGGGGGGGTCCTCAGGGTAGGGACTGAAGCTTTCTTT
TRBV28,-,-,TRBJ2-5,CASSLATPGTQYF,TGTGCCAGCAGTTTAGCTACGCCAGGGACCCAGTACTTC
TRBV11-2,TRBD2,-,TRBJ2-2,CASRFAFGGTGELFF,TGTGCCAGCAGATTCGCTTTCGGGGGGACCGGGGAGCTGTTTTTT
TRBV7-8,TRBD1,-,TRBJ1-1,CASSINTGTGGVEAFF,TGTGCCAGCAGCATAAACACCGGGACAGGGGGAGTTGAAGCTTTCTTT
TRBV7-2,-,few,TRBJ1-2,CASTIMGAGARGYTF,TGTGCCAGCACCATTATGGGGGCGGGGGCGCGAGGCTACACCTTC
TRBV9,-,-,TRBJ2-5,CASSLRPNKGETQYF,TGTGCCAGCAGCCTTCGACCAAACAAGGGGGAGACCCAGTACTTC
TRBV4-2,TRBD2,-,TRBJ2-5,CASSPSGSREETQYF,TGTGCCAGCAGCCCCAGCGGGAGTAGGGAAGAGACCCAGTACTTC
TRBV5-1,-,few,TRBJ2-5,CASSLRRGQETQYF,TGCGCCAGCAGCTTGAGACGGGGCCAAGAGACCCAGTACTTC
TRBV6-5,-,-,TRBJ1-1,CASSYSGTSNTEAFF,TGTGCCAGCAGTTACTCGGGGACATCGAACACTGAAGCTTTCTTT
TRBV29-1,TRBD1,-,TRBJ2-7,CSVFGQGHYEQYF,TGCAGCGTCTTTGGACAGGGCCACTACGAGCAGTACTTC
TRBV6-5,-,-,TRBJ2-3,CASSRLPRDTQYF,TGTGCCAGCAGTCGACTCCCCCGAGATACGCAGTATTTT
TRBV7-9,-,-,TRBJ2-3,CASGGPTSTDTQYF,TGTGCCAGCGGAGGTCCCACTAGCACAGATACGCAGTATTTT
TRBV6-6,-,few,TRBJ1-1,CASGRTQGNEAFF,TGTGCCAGCGGACGGACCCAGGGTAATGAAGCTTTCTTT